This entry lists 29 T cell receptor beta chains sequenced from one sample in a study of CD8 T cells in Susac syndrome. An input of roughly 0.5 to 1 ug of RNA was subjected to reverse transcription using random hexamers. In TCRdb, the immunoSEQ multiplex PCR reads were re-called with MiXCR into one record per CDR3 protein. The sample shows 200,000 to 250,000 distinct CDR3 sequences, 92% of them seen only once. The sequencing sample was made of CD8+ T cells from PBMCs. All receptors come from a human donor with multiple sclerosis.

The V call is TRBV7-6, the J call TRBJ2-1, with 7 bases aligning to TRBD1. Germline CDR1 is SGHVS and CDR2 is FNYEAQ. Germline trimming cut 6 bases from V and 0 bases from J; bases unmatched to any gene: 17. The CDR3 consists of 19 residues. CDR3 region: CASSYSLGYDRDSYNEQFF. The CDR3 DNA reads TGTGCCAGCAGTTACAGCTTAGGCTACGACAGGGACTCCTACAATGAGCAGTTCTTC.

The CDR3 DNA follows: TGTGCCAGCAGTTTGATCGGGGCCCGTTTAGAAAAACTGTTTTTT. It codes for CASSLIGARLEKLFF. The rearrangement links TRBV27 to TRBJ1-4; D is perhaps TRBD1 (5 bases). CDR3 length: 15 residues. Germline CDR1 is MNHEY and CDR2 is SMNVEV (reference sequence). Trimming removed 3 bases from V and 8 bases from J, with 16 bases in between.

The chain carries TRBV5-6 and TRBJ2-4, with D unresolved. V was trimmed by 6 bases and J by 0 bases, leaving 4 bases between them. Germline V gives CDR1 SGHDT, CDR2 YYEEEE. This CDR3 is built from 12 residues. The CDR3, as DNA: TGTGCCAGCACTGAAGCCAAAAACATTCAGTACTTC. Translating gives CASTEAKNIQYF.

The CDR3 here is CASSHLRGRTDTQYF. CDR3 nucleotides: TGTGCCAGCAGCCATTTACGGGGGCGCACAGATACGCAGTATTTT. The chain joins TRBV11-2 to TRBJ2-3; D might be TRBD1 or TRBD2, each matching 6 bases. The CDR3 is 15 amino acids. CDR1 is SGHAT, CDR2 FQNNGV, per germline. V was trimmed by 5 bases and J by 1 base, leaving 13 bases between them.

V usage is TRBV7-9 and J usage is TRBJ2-7; a possible D gene is TRBD1 (5 bases). This CDR3 is built from 13 residues. Between the trimmed V and J ends, which lost 3 bases and 7 bases, there was a span of 13 bases. CDR1 and CDR2 (germline): SEHNR, FQNEAQ (reference sequence). The CDR3 region has the DNA TGTGCCAGCAGCTTGGGGAAAGCAGGGGAGCAGTACTTC. It is translated as CASSLGKAGEQYF.

V is TRBV30 and J is TRBJ1-1; D gene unclear. Germline assignment: CDR1 GTSNPN and CDR2 SVGIG (reference sequence). V was trimmed by 3 bases and J by 1 base, leaving 6 bases between them. This CDR3 spans 12 amino acids. Here the CDR3 reads CAWRSGNTEAFF. In nucleotides, the CDR3 is TGTGCCTGGAGATCTGGGAACACTGAAGCTTTCTTT.

V gene TRBV5-1 combines with J gene TRBJ1-1; 7 bases are shared with TRBD1. There are 16 residues in the CDR3. The germline gives CDR1 SGHRS, CDR2 YFSETQ. The J segment lost 0 bases and the V segment lost 4 bases, leaving 9 bases of the junction unmatched. CDR3 residues: CASSHTTGEVNTEAFF. As DNA, the CDR3 is TGCGCCAGCAGCCACACAACAGGGGAAGTGAACACTGAAGCTTTCTTT.

The chain uses TRBV7-9 and TRBJ2-1, with D perhaps matching TRBD2 (7 bases). This CDR3 is 14 amino acids long. CDR1 is SEHNR, CDR2 FQNEAQ, per germline (reference sequence). Trimming left V 6 bases short and J 6 bases short, with 15 bases between. CDR3 in DNA: TGTGCCAGCAGGTGGGGGGGGCCGGGCAATGAGCAGTTCTTC. It translates to CASRWGGPGNEQFF.

V usage is TRBV7-9 and J usage is TRBJ1-4, with TRBD1 as a possible D gene (6 bases). The CDR3 is made up of 15 amino acids. Germline assignment: CDR1 SEHNR and CDR2 FQNEAQ (reference sequence). V gave up 5 bases and J gave up 8 bases, with 18 bases separating them. For the CDR3, the DNA is TGTGCCAGCAGCCCGACAGGCTCTCAGGGGGAAAAACTGTTTTTT. Residues: CASSPTGSQGEKLFF.

The V call is TRBV6-5, the J call TRBJ2-7, with D possibly matching TRBD1 (6 bases). CDR1 and CDR2 (germline): MNHEY, SVGAGI. The CDR3 has 14 amino acids. V lost 2 bases, J lost 6 bases, and 14 bases lay in between. CDR3 sequence reads: CASSYGGSFGEQYF. The CDR3 region has the DNA TGTGCCAGCAGTTACGGGGGCTCCTTCGGCGAGCAGTACTTC.

V gene TRBV29-1 combines with J gene TRBJ2-1, with D possibly TRBD2 on 6 matching bases. V was pared by 4 bases and J by 9 bases, with 13 bases between. Germline V gene data show CDR1 as SQVTM and CDR2 as ANQGSEA. The CDR3 length is 12 residues. This CDR3 is CSVVGGRSEQFF. The DNA of the CDR3 is TGCAGCGTTGTGGGAGGCCGGAGTGAGCAGTTCTTC.

The chain combines TRBV7-2 with TRBJ2-7; D gene unclear. CDR1 is SGHTA, CDR2 FQGNSA, per germline. Trimming pared 4 bases from V and 7 bases from J, leaving 17 bases between. This CDR3 is 14 amino acids long. CDR3 coding DNA: TGTGCCAGCAGCTGGCCTACCCCCTCCGGGGAGCAGTACTTC. It yields the protein CASSWPTPSGEQYF. The full variable domain, rest sourced from reference TRBV7-2 and TRBJ2-7, is GAGVSQSPSNKVTEKGKDVELRCDPISGHTALYWYRQSLGQGLEFLIYFQGNSAPDKSGLPSDRFSAERTGGSVSTLTIQRTQQEDSAVYLCASSWPTPSGEQYFGPGTRLTVT.

The gene calls are TRBV3-1 and TRBJ1-1, with TRBD1 matching 10 bases. CDR1 and CDR2 (germline): LGHDT, YNNKEL (reference sequence). V was pared by 3 bases and J by 0 bases, with 4 bases of the junction left unmatched. This CDR3 spans 16 amino acids. CDR3 in DNA: TGTGCCAGCAGCCACCCCGGGACAGGGGTGAACACTGAAGCTTTCTTT. Its translation: CASSHPGTGVNTEAFF.

CDR3 DNA sequence: TGTGCCAGCAGCGACAGGGCGGATGGCTACACCTTC. Protein sequence: CASSDRADGYTF. V is TRBV9 and J is TRBJ1-2; D possibly corresponds to TRBD1 (6 bases). Trimming pared 3 bases from V and 6 bases from J, leaving 9 bases between. The CDR3 is 12 residues long. CDR1 SGDLS and CDR2 YYNGEE come from the germline V gene. The full variable domain, its missing parts supplied by reference TRBV9 and TRBJ1-2, is DSGVTQTPKHLITATGQRVTLRCSPRSGDLSVYWYQQSLDQGLQFLIQYYNGEERAKGNILERFSAQQFPDLHSELNLSSLELGDSALYFCASSDRADGYTFGSGTRLTVV.

The rearrangement joins TRBV7-8 to TRBJ2-5; 10 nucleotides agree with TRBD2. Germline CDR1 is SGHVS and CDR2 is FQNEAQ. Trimming cost V 1 base and J 1 base; bases outside gene matches: 9. This CDR3 is built from 18 residues. The CDR3 spells CASSLGWGLAGVQETQYF. The CDR3 coding sequence is TGTGCCAGCAGCTTAGGGTGGGGGCTAGCGGGAGTCCAAGAGACCCAGTACTTC. Filled out from reference TRBV7-8 and TRBJ2-5, the complete variable domain reads GAGVSQSPRYKVAKRGQDVALRCDPISGHVSLFWYQQALGQGPEFLTYFQNEAQLDKSGLPSDRFFAERPEGSVSTLKIQRTQQEDSAVYLCASSLGWGLAGVQETQYFGPGTRLLVL.

The rearrangement joins TRBV15 to TRBJ1-2; 7 bases line up with TRBD1. This CDR3 has 12 residues. V was clipped by 8 bases and J by 4 bases; unmatched bases: 4. Germline V CDR1 and CDR2: LNHNV, YYDKDF (reference sequence). CDR3 sequence reads: CATRDSSYGYTF. The CDR3 DNA is TGTGCCACCCGGGACAGCTCCTATGGCTACACCTTC.

The rearrangement links TRBV24-1 to TRBJ2-7; D is uncertain. The CDR3 contains 13 residues. Trimming took 4 bases from V and 2 from J, leaving 8 bases between them. Germline loops: CDR1 KGHDR, CDR2 SFDVKD. The CDR3 sequence is CATSDKDAYEQYF. The CDR3 DNA reads as TGTGCCACCAGTGACAAGGACGCCTACGAGCAGTACTTC.

The V call is TRBV12-3 or TRBV12-4, the J call TRBJ2-3; 11 bases are shared with TRBD2. This CDR3 comprises 16 residues. J gave up 0 bases and V 5 bases, and 4 bases lay outside the gene matches. The CDR3 reads CASSPTSGASTDTQYF. CDR3 DNA: TGTGCCAGCAGTCCGACTAGCGGGGCAAGCACAGATACGCAGTATTTT.

This clonotype was observed once. The V and J genes are TRBV11-2 and TRBJ1-1; D may be TRBD1 (5 bases). V was shortened by 1 base and J by 3 bases, with 18 bases between the two germline ends. The CDR3 spans 17 residues. Germline lookup yields CDR1 SGHAT and CDR2 FQNNGV. The CDR3 here is CASSLGLGAGVDTEAFF. CDR3 coding DNA: TGTGCCAGCAGCTTAGGTCTCGGGGCGGGTGTGGACACTGAAGCTTTCTTT.

Details on this clonotype: The junction does not match germline at one end; this may be a read error. The chain couples TRBV20-1 to TRBJ2-3, with 9 bases fitting TRBD2. Germline V CDR1 and CDR2: DFQATT, SNEGSKA (reference sequence). CDR3 size: 19 residues. As DNA, the CDR3 is TGCAGTGCAAGAGGTGGCGGGAGGGCCTTTTCTCCACAGGAAGATACGCAGTATTTT. It codes for CSARGGGRAFSPQEDTQYF.

This clonotype was counted once. The CDR3 DNA reads TGCGCCAGCAGCTGGGTCTCCGGTGGGACAGATGGCTACACCTTC. The encoded protein is CASSWVSGGTDGYTF. This sequence joins TRBV5-1 and TRBJ1-2; 7 positions agree with TRBD1. V was pared by 3 bases and J by 6 bases, with 11 bases of the junction left unmatched. The CDR3 length is 15 residues. Germline CDR1 SGHRS, CDR2 YFSETQ.

The rearrangement links TRBV28 to TRBJ1-1; 8 bases line up with TRBD1. The germline V gene encodes CDR1 MDHEN and CDR2 SYDVKM. CDR3 size: 14 residues. The V and J ends lost 8 bases and 6 bases, in that order; junction bases with no gene match: 11. Written as DNA, the CDR3 is TGTGCCAGCGAGGACAGGGCATTGGGCGCTGAAGCTTTCTTT. It specifies CASEDRALGAEAFF.

This sequence joins TRBV19 and TRBJ2-2; D is unresolved. The CDR3 sequence is 13 residues long. V was clipped by 5 bases and J by 10 bases, with 14 bases between them. Germline assignment: CDR1 LNHDA and CDR2 SQIVND (reference sequence). This chain's CDR3 is CASSATDGEELFF. For the CDR3, the DNA is TGTGCCAGTAGTGCAACGGACGGCGAGGAGCTGTTTTTT.

The chain uses TRBV5-1 and TRBJ2-2; no firm D call. Germline V gene data show CDR1 as SGHRS and CDR2 as YFSETQ. The CDR3 is 12 residues long. The V gene lost 7 bases and the J gene lost 3 bases, with 7 bases spanning the gap. CDR3 DNA sequence: TGCGCCAGCCTTCCTGACACCGGGGAGCTGTTTTTT. It specifies CASLPDTGELFF.

The CDR3 coding sequence is TGTGCCAGCGGCCTGGGGAAAGAGACCCAGTACTTC. Encoded protein: CASGLGKETQYF. This chain links TRBV5-6 with TRBJ2-5, with D unclear. The germline V gene encodes CDR1 SGHDT and CDR2 YYEEEE. The V gene lost 7 bases and the J gene lost 3 bases, with 10 bases spanning the gap. This CDR3 region has 12 residues.

V is TRBV9 and J is TRBJ1-1; D remains unclear. The V gene lost 1 base and the J gene lost 1 base, with 11 bases spanning the gap. Germline-derived CDR1 and CDR2 are SGDLS and YYNGEE. CDR3 length: 15 amino acids. The chain's CDR3 is CASSVSGRGNTEAFF. The CDR3 nucleotides read TGTGCCAGCAGCGTATCAGGTCGCGGGAACACTGAAGCTTTCTTT.

This clonotype occurred a few times. The chain employs TRBV7-9 and TRBJ2-7; 11 nucleotides align to TRBD2. The CDR3 spans 15 residues. V was clipped by 5 bases and J by 2 bases; unmatched bases: 5. Germline values: CDR1 SEHNR, CDR2 FQNEAQ (reference sequence). The CDR3 here is CASSPGTSGAYEQYF. The CDR3, as DNA: TGTGCCAGCAGCCCCGGGACTAGCGGAGCCTACGAGCAGTACTTC. Complete variable domain (other parts from reference TRBV7-9 and TRBJ2-7): DTGVSQNPRHKITKRGQNVTFRCDPISEHNRLYWYRQTLGQGPEFLTYFQNEAQLEKSRLLSDRFSAERPKGSFSTLEIQRTEQGDSAMYLCASSPGTSGAYEQYFGPGTRLTVT.

V and J are TRBV2 and TRBJ2-2, with 13 bases matching TRBD2. CDR1 and CDR2 (germline): SNHLY, FYNNEI. The V segment lost 7 bases and the J segment 6 bases; nucleotides outside the gene matches: 11. The CDR3 runs 17 residues. CDR3 loop: CASIPGLAGTQSGELFF. CDR3 bases: TGTGCCAGCATTCCGGGACTAGCGGGAACTCAATCCGGGGAGCTGTTTTTT.

This rearrangement joins TRBV11-2 to TRBJ2-3, with 7 bases that match TRBD1. CDR3 length: 17 residues. With 5 bases clipped from V and 2 bases from J, the junction kept 13 bases outside the gene matches. Germline V lookup: CDR1 SGHAT, CDR2 FQNNGV. CDR3 DNA: TGTGCCAGCAGCCCTCTGGCTGGGACAGAAGCCACAGATACGCAGTATTTT. Translated: CASSPLAGTEATDTQYF.